These 13 T cell receptor beta chains share one sample of origin, sequenced in a study of blood T cell repertoires in COVID-19. Profiling relied on immunoSEQ multiplex PCR, and the TCRdb table lists in-frame clones only, not all of them. In the table there are roughly 200,000 clones, 85% of which are singletons. Sequencing was performed on PBMCs or T cells enriched from blood (not recorded which). These receptor sequences come from a man aged 40-50 years who had recovered from COVID-19.

The chain uses TRBV7-6 and TRBJ2-2, with a possible D match to TRBD2 (6 bases). The germline V and J ends were trimmed by 2 bases and 10 bases, with 11 bases remaining between them. This CDR3 spans 13 amino acids. The V gene's germline CDR1 is SGHVS and CDR2 FNYEAQ. The CDR3: CASSLLPGEELFF. CDR3 coding DNA: TGTGCCAGCAGCTTACTCCCGGGAGAGGAGCTGTTTTTT. The variable domain in full, with the rest retrieved from reference TRBV7-6 and TRBJ2-2, is GAGVSQSPRYKVTKRGQDVALRCDPISGHVSLYWYRQALGQGPEFLTYFNYEAQQDKSGLPNDRFSAERPEGSISTLTIQRTEQRDSAMYRCASSLLPGEELFFGEGSRLTVL.

V gene TRBV27 combines with J gene TRBJ2-7; D perhaps matches TRBD1 (5 bases). Per germline, CDR1 MNHEY and CDR2 SMNVEV (reference sequence). The CDR3 is made up of 12 amino acids. Trimming cost V 8 bases and J 3 bases, with 11 bases left between them. The CDR3 DNA reads as TGTGCCAGCCAGGGCCTCAACTACGAGCAGTACTTC. It specifies CASQGLNYEQYF.

The table lists this clone with a few counts. The chain combines TRBV25-1 with TRBJ1-5; D is perhaps TRBD1 (5 bases). Looked up from germline, CDR1 is MGHDK and CDR2 is SYGVNS. The CDR3 extends over 13 amino acids. V was pared by 5 bases and J by 1 base, with 6 bases between. CDR3 sequence reads: CASSPGSNQPQHF. CDR3 sequence (DNA): TGTGCCAGCAGTCCAGGGAGCAATCAGCCCCAGCATTTT.

This clone was detected once. The chain recombines TRBV18 with TRBJ2-2; 7 bases map to TRBD2. Trimming cost V 3 bases and J 5 bases; bases outside gene matches: 15. This CDR3 has 18 residues. Germline CDR1 and CDR2: KGHSH and LQKENI. The CDR3 region has the DNA TGTGCCAGCTCACCGGCGGCGGGAGTAGAGCGGGTTACCGGGGAGCTGTTTTTT. This translates into CASSPAAGVERVTGELFF.

This clone appeared once. V usage is TRBV6-5 and J usage is TRBJ1-2, with 7 bases aligning to TRBD1. The germline V gene encodes CDR1 MNHEY and CDR2 SVGAGI. V dropped 7 bases and J dropped 2; count of bases not matched to a gene: 4. The CDR3 is 13 amino acids. For the CDR3, the DNA is TGTGCCAGCACTTCGGGACAGAACTATGGCTACACCTTC. It yields the protein CASTSGQNYGYTF.

The chain employs TRBV28 and TRBJ2-7, with 8 nucleotides matching TRBD1. In germline, CDR1 is MDHEN, CDR2 SYDVKM. V lost 6 bases, J lost 0 bases, and 1 base stayed unmatched. The CDR3 extends over 13 amino acids. CDR3 sequence reads: CASRGQASYEQYF. DNA of the CDR3: TGTGCCAGCAGGGGACAGGCCTCCTACGAGCAGTACTTC.

This clone was found many times. This chain connects TRBV5-5 to TRBJ1-2, with D uncertain. The CDR3 covers 15 residues. The ends were cut back, 0 bases at V and 4 bases at J, with 13 bases in the middle. Looked up from germline, CDR1 is SGHKS and CDR2 is YYEKEE (reference sequence). CDR3 residues: CASSLGPTDFYGYTF. CDR3 DNA sequence: TGTGCCAGCAGCTTGGGCCCTACTGATTTCTATGGCTACACCTTC.

The genes are TRBV5-1 and TRBJ2-5; 11 bases fit TRBD1. The CDR3 runs 16 residues. Unmatched junction bases numbered 6, after V lost 2 bases and J lost 3 bases. From germline, CDR1 is SGHRS and CDR2 YFSETQ. Written as DNA, the CDR3 is TGCGCCAGCAGCTTATGGACAGGGGGCGCGGAAGAGACCCAGTACTTC. Its translation is CASSLWTGGAEETQYF.

This chain connects TRBV18 to TRBJ1-5, with 7 bases aligning to TRBD1. J lost 7 bases, V lost 4 bases, and 10 bases had no gene match. This CDR3 comprises 15 residues. The germline gives CDR1 KGHSH, CDR2 LQKENI. CDR3 protein: CASSRMGTERQPQHF. The CDR3 nucleotides read TGTGCCAGCTCACGTATGGGGACAGAGAGACAGCCCCAGCATTTT. The full variable domain, completed using reference TRBV18 and TRBJ1-5, is NAGVMQNPRHLVRRRGQEARLRCSPMKGHSHVYWYRQLPEEGLKFMVYLQKENIIDESGMPKERFSAEFPKEGPSILRIQQVVRGDSAAYFCASSRMGTERQPQHFGDGTRLSIL.

The rearrangement joins TRBV10-3 to TRBJ1-4; D might be TRBD1 (5 bases). Trimming removed 2 bases from V and 4 bases from J, with 20 bases in between. Germline assignment: CDR1 ENHRY and CDR2 SYGVKD. This CDR3 has 18 residues. CDR3: CAISEQRGVSPINEKLFF. The DNA of the CDR3 is TGTGCCATCAGTGAGCAACGGGGGGTTTCTCCGATTAATGAAAAACTGTTTTTT.

This clone has a handful of counts. V usage is TRBV19 and J usage is TRBJ1-6, with 9 bases aligning to TRBD1. V lost 6 bases and J lost 13; bases outside the gene matches: 7. Germline V gives CDR1 LNHDA, CDR2 SQIVND (reference sequence). The CDR3 extends over 13 amino acids. CDR3 DNA: TGTGCCAGTAGATCGGACAGGGGTAGGCCCCTCCACTTT. Residues: CASRSDRGRPLHF.

The chain uses TRBV3-1 (or the pseudogene TRBV3-2) and TRBJ2-7; 7 bases are a match to TRBD2. V trimming: 5 bases; J trimming: 5 bases; junction bases outside the gene matches: 9. CDR1 and CDR2 (germline): LGHDT, YNNKEL (reference sequence). The CDR3 is 14 amino acids. The CDR3, as DNA: TGTGCCAGCAGCTTCAGAGGGAGGGTTCACGAGCAGTACTTC. Translating it yields CASSFRGRVHEQYF.

The gene calls are TRBV7-2 and TRBJ1-1, with D unresolved. The CDR3 has 15 amino acids. Germline values: CDR1 SGHTA, CDR2 FQGNSA. With 1 base removed from V and 3 bases from J, the gap between germline ends came to 12 bases. CDR3 protein: CASSLVPGLDTEAFF. For the CDR3, the DNA is TGTGCCAGCAGCTTAGTACCGGGTTTGGACACTGAAGCTTTCTTT.